The 13 T cell receptor beta chains presented below share a single source sample, sequenced in a study of blood T cell repertoires in COVID-19. Clones were sequenced by immunoSEQ multiplex PCR, and TCRdb holds only the in-frame ones, with some missing. The sample holds 95,000 to 100,000 clones, about 84% seen once. Sequences were obtained from peripheral blood. These receptors were collected from a human donor in a cohort sampled during active COVID-19.

This clone was recorded a few times. The chain links TRBV5-1 to TRBJ2-7, with D perhaps TRBD1 (5 bases). V was pared by 2 bases and J by 2 bases, with 11 bases between. Germline V lookup: CDR1 SGHRS, CDR2 YFSETQ. The CDR3 covers 14 residues. This CDR3 is CASSLWTSAYEQYF. In DNA, the CDR3 is TGCGCCAGCAGCTTATGGACATCCGCCTACGAGCAGTACTTC.

V and J are TRBV30 and TRBJ1-2, with D maybe TRBD1 (6 bases). Germline lookup yields CDR1 GTSNPN and CDR2 SVGIG (reference sequence). V was cut by 3 bases and J by 6 bases, with 23 bases left in between. CDR3 length: 16 residues. CDR3 in amino acids: CAWSLNLTGWRNGYTF. The CDR3, as DNA: TGTGCCTGGAGCCTCAATTTGACAGGTTGGAGGAATGGCTACACCTTC.

V is TRBV10-3 and J is TRBJ1-1; a weak D match, TRBD1 (5 bases). V was cut by 2 bases and J by 1 base, with 5 bases left in between. Germline V gene lookup returns CDR1 ENHRY and CDR2 SYGVKD. The CDR3 runs to 13 residues. CDR3 coding DNA: TGTGCCATCAGTGAGGGACAGAACACTGAAGCTTTCTTT. This sequence encodes CAISEGQNTEAFF.

The chain joins TRBV5-1 to TRBJ2-3, with 7 bases lining up with TRBD2. The V and J ends lost 4 bases and 1 base, in that order; junction bases with no gene match: 0. The CDR3 runs to 13 residues. Germline V gives CDR1 SGHRS, CDR2 YFSETQ. CDR3 loop: CASSTSGTDTQYF. The CDR3 DNA reads TGCGCCAGCAGCACTAGCGGCACAGATACGCAGTATTTT.

The sample holds a few counts of this clone. This rearrangement joins TRBV19 to TRBJ2-1; 8 nucleotides align to TRBD1. V lost 5 bases, J lost 0 bases, and 3 bases stayed unmatched. Germline loops: CDR1 LNHDA, CDR2 SQIVND (reference sequence). There are 15 residues in the CDR3. CDR3 nucleotide sequence: TGTGCCAGTAGTGCTACAGGGGGCTCCTACAATGAGCAGTTCTTC. Protein sequence: CASSATGGSYNEQFF.

This clone has only a few counts. The chain joins TRBV2 to TRBJ2-7; D unresolved. The V end lost 3 bases, the J end lost 7 bases, and 7 bases lay between the germline ends. The CDR3 consists of 11 residues. The V gene's germline CDR1 is SNHLY and CDR2 FYNNEI. Here the CDR3 reads CASSEWLEQYF. As DNA, the CDR3 is TGTGCCAGCAGTGAGTGGCTGGAGCAGTACTTC.

The rearrangement joins TRBV21-1 to TRBJ2-1; TRBD1, the D gene given by the table, was not confirmed from the DNA. TRBV21-1 is designated a pseudogene. CDR3 length equals 16 residues. The CDR3 nucleotides read TGTGCCAGCAGGAAGAAGGGGCTACCCGAGCCCGGTGAGCAGTTCTTC. Protein product: CASRKKGLPEPGEQFF.

The chain uses TRBV11-2 and TRBJ2-2, with D unresolved. V was cut by 2 bases and J by 0 bases, with 4 bases left in between. The CDR3 contains 14 residues. Germline CDR1 is SGHAT and CDR2 is FQNNGV. Written as DNA, the CDR3 is TGTGCCAGCAGCTTATTATCGAACACCGGGGAGCTGTTTTTT. This codes for CASSLLSNTGELFF.

This clone was detected only once. Other DNA sequences in the same sample also yield this CDR3. The V call is TRBV3-1 (or the pseudogene TRBV3-2), the J call TRBJ1-2; tentative D call: TRBD1 (6 bases). Germline CDR1 and CDR2: LGHDT and YNNKEL (reference sequence). The CDR3 covers 14 residues. Trimming removed 1 base at V and 5 bases at J, with 11 bases between. The CDR3 loop reads CASSQGRTVYGYTF. The CDR3, as DNA: TGTGCCAGCAGCCAAGGTCGGACAGTATATGGCTACACCTTC.

This chain connects TRBV18 to TRBJ2-7, with 9 positions matching TRBD2. After removal of 6 bases from V and 3 bases from J, the junction contained 9 bases not matched to a gene. The germline V gene encodes CDR1 KGHSH and CDR2 LQKENI. The CDR3 length is 15 residues. Here the CDR3 reads CASSSTATSGYEQYF. The CDR3 nucleotides read TGTGCCAGCTCGTCGACTGCGACTAGCGGCTACGAGCAGTACTTC.

This clone was seen only a few times. The chain is built from TRBV6-5 and TRBJ1-2, with TRBD1 as a possible D gene (6 bases). CDR3 length equals 15 residues. V lost 6 bases and J lost 3, with 17 bases in between. The germline V gene encodes CDR1 MNHEY and CDR2 SVGAGI. The CDR3 region is CASRDSSQIYYGYTF. The CDR3 nucleotides are TGTGCCAGCAGGGACAGTAGCCAAATATACTATGGCTACACCTTC.

V and J are TRBV18 and TRBJ2-1; 14 bases match TRBD2. The CDR3 totals 15 residues. Trimming took 3 bases from V and 9 from J; bases not matched to a gene: 4. Germline CDR1 is KGHSH and CDR2 is LQKENI. CDR3 residues: CASSPGLAGVSEQFF. The DNA for the CDR3 is TGTGCCAGCTCACCGGGACTAGCGGGAGTCTCTGAGCAGTTCTTC.

This clone was counted only a few times. The J gene is TRBJ1-1, the V gene TRBV2, with TRBD1 matching over 8 bases. Trimming at V came to 5 bases and at J to 2 bases, leaving 7 bases not matched to a gene. The CDR3 has 15 residues. Germline V CDR1 and CDR2: SNHLY, FYNNEI. CDR3 loop: CASSPGQEGNTEAFF. The CDR3, as DNA: TGTGCCAGCAGTCCGGGACAGGAAGGCAACACTGAAGCTTTCTTT.